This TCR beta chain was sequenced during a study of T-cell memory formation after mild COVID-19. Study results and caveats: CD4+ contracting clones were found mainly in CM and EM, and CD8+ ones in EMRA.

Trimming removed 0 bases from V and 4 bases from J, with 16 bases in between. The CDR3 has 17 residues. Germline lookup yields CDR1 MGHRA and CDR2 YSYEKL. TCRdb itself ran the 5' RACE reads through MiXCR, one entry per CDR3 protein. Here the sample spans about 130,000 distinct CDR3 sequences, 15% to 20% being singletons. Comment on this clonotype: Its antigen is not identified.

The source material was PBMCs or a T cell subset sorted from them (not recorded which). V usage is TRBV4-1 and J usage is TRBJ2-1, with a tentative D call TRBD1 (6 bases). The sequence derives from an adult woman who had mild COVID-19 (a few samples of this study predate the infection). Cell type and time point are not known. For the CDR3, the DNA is TGCGCCAGCAGCCAAGAAGGCACAGGGCTTAGGTACAATGAGCAGTTCTTC. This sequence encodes CASSQEGTGLRYNEQFF.